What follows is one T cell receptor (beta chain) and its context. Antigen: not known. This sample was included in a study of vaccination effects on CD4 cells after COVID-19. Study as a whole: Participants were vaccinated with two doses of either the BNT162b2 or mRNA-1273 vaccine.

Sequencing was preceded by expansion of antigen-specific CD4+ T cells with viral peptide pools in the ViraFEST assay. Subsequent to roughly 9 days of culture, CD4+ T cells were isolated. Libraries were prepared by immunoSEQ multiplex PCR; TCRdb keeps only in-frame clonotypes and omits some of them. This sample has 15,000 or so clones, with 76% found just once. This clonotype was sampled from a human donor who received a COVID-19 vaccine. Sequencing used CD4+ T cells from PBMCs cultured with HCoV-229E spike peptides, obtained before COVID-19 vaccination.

The CDR3, as DNA: TGTGCCAGCAGCGCAGGGCCTACAGCGGGAGGTTCCGGGGAGCTGTTTTTT. Its translation is CASSAGPTAGGSGELFF. The gene calls are TRBV5-8 and TRBJ2-2; the match to TRBD2 covers 9 bases. V lost 4 bases, J lost 6 bases, and 13 bases stayed unmatched. The germline V gene has CDR1 SGHTS and CDR2 YDEGEE. This CDR3 spans 17 amino acids.